The present T cell receptor beta chain was sequenced within a study of cytomegalovirus exposure and HLA in healthy donors. Germline V gives CDR1 MNHEY, CDR2 SMNVEV (reference sequence). The CDR3 extends over 14 amino acids. Losses at the gene ends were 8 bases for V and 6 bases for J; bases not matched to a gene: 9. Regarding the study as a whole: The majority of TCR sequences were rare, yet some public TCRs appeared in many donors. The study recorded about 160 TCR beta chains that were cytomegalovirus-associated. Reported results showed that the classifier diagnosed cytomegalovirus status with high specificity and sensitivity. Researchers reported that three CMV-associated chains were confirmed in vitro as CMV antigen-specific.

The repertoire was sequenced with immunoSEQ multiplex PCR; TCRdb's copy has only in-frame clones and lacks some. Of about 400,000 clones detected, just over 85% appear once; the ten largest clones hold roughly 0.83%. Comment on this clone: Antigen: not known.

This receptor was taken from a woman aged 18-35 years in good health and CMV-seronegative. This sequence joins TRBV27 and TRBJ2-2, with 7 bases identical to TRBD1. Sequenced: PBMCs. In DNA, the CDR3 is TGTGCCAGCTCAACCGGGACAGCGGCCGGGGAGCTGTTTTTT. Translated, it gives CASSTGTAAGELFF.